Ten or more counts support the clone carrying this TCR beta chain. The J segment lost 11 bases and the V segment lost 6 bases, leaving 4 bases of the junction unmatched. The CDR3 is made up of 10 amino acids. The germline CDR1 and CDR2 sequences are SQVTM and ANQGSEA. TCRdb re-called the 5' RACE reads with MiXCR, one entry per CDR3 protein. This sample carries tens of thousands of distinct CDR3 sequences, roughly 5% of them seen once, and the ten largest clones take 11%. These data are taken from a study of spatial heterogeneity in lung cancer. Time point noted: sample taken at primary tumor resection.

The chain is built from TRBV29-1 and TRBJ2-1; 7 bases are a match to TRBD2. The TCR comes from a male donor with early-stage non-small cell lung cancer. Sequences were derived from PBMCs, sampled at surgery. The CDR3 spells CSVERGQQFF. Here the CDR3 DNA reads TGCAGCGTCGAGCGGGGACAGCAGTTCTTC.